The T cell receptor beta chain under discussion was sequenced for a study of cytomegalovirus exposure and HLA in healthy donors. Broader study findings: Associated with cytomegalovirus, according to the listing, were fewer than 200 TCR beta chains.

On this clone: No antigen is known for it. Other DNA sequences in this specimen translate into the identical CDR3.

PCR employed 60 Vbeta and 13 Jbeta primers. The assay was immunoSEQ multiplex PCR, and TCRdb's table has in-frame clones only and misses some. The sample records 170,000 or so clones, about four fifths being singletons. What was sequenced was PBMCs. The receptor's source is a woman in her forties or fifties in good health and CMV-seropositive.

CDR3 in amino acids: CASSHLAGGKDTQYF. DNA for the CDR3: TGTGCCAGCAGTCATTTAGCGGGAGGGAAAGATACGCAGTATTTT. The chain uses TRBV25-1 and TRBJ2-3; TRBD2 agrees at 11 bases. The V gene's germline CDR1 is MGHDK and CDR2 SYGVNS. Germline trimming cut 5 bases from V and 5 bases from J; bases unmatched to any gene: 6. This CDR3 has 15 residues.